This T cell receptor beta chain was sequenced during a study of T cell repertoires in cytomegalovirus infection. TCRdb reprocessed the reads with MiXCR, giving one entry per CDR3 protein. The table lists approximately 990,000 distinct CDR3 sequences, approximately 31% of them singletons. V lost 0 bases and J lost 8, with 17 bases in between. The CDR3 spans 16 residues. This clonotype was detected only a few times. Its antigen is unknown. This clonotype originated in a human donor in good health (CMV status not recorded). Some clones in this sample may be carry-over from other donors' samples. The chain carries TRBV12-3 or TRBV12-4 and TRBJ2-1, with D perhaps TRBD1 or TRBD2 (5 bases each). This sample comprised cultured CD8+ T cells from PBMCs, obtained from culture after CMV antigen stimulation. CDR3 sequence reads: CASSLAGDKGSYEQFF. DNA of the CDR3: TGTGCCAGCAGTTTAGCTGGAGACAAGGGGAGCTATGAGCAGTTCTTC.